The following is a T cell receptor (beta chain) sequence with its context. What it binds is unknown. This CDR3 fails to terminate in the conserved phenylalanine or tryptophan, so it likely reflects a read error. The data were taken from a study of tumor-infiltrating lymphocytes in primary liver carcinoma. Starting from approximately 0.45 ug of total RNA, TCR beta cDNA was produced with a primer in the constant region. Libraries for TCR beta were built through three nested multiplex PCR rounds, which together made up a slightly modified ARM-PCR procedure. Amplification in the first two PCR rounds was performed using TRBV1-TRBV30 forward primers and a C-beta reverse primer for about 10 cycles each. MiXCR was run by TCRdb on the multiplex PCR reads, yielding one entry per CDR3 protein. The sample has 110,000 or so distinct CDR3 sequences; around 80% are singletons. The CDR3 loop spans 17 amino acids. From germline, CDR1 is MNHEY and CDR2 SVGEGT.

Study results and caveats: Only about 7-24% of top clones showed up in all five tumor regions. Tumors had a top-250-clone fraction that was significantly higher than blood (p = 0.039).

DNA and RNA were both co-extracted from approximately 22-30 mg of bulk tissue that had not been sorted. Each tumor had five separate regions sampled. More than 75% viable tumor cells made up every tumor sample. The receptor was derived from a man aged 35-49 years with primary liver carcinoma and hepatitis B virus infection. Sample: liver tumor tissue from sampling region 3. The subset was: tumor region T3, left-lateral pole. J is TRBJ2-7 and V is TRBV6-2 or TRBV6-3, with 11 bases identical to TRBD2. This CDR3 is CASCSGREGDLSYKQYI. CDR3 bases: TGTGCCAGCTGTAGCGGGAGGGAAGGAGATCTCTCCTACAAGCAGTACATC.